Described below is a single T cell receptor beta chain sequence and its context. Its target is unknown. Autologous stem cell transplantation was followed by relapse in every patient, and brentuximab vedotin exposure varied. The data stem from a study of PD-1 blockade in classical Hodgkin lymphoma. The germline CDR1 and CDR2 sequences are MNHEY and SVGAGI. CDR3 size: 14 residues. V was clipped by 5 bases and J by 5 bases, with 13 bases between them. Study-wide findings and caveats: Whereas CD4+ TCR diversity had risen significantly by C4D1, CD8+ TCR diversity had not. Baseline TCR diversity was reportedly lower in newly diagnosed patients than healthy donors. What drove the repertoire differences, possibly disease activity or prior therapy, has not been defined.

Sequencing used immunoSEQ multiplex PCR; TCRdb keeps in-frame clones, though not all of them. Among tens of thousands of clones listed, approximately 88% were seen once. The sequences come from peripheral blood mononuclear cells (PBMCs), collected at baseline. The chain combines TRBV6-5 with TRBJ2-1; D is undetermined. The sequence was obtained from a human donor with classical Hodgkin lymphoma. The chain's CDR3 is CASSPRRTHNEQFF. The CDR3 region has the DNA TGTGCCAGCAGTCCAAGACGGACCCACAATGAGCAGTTCTTC.